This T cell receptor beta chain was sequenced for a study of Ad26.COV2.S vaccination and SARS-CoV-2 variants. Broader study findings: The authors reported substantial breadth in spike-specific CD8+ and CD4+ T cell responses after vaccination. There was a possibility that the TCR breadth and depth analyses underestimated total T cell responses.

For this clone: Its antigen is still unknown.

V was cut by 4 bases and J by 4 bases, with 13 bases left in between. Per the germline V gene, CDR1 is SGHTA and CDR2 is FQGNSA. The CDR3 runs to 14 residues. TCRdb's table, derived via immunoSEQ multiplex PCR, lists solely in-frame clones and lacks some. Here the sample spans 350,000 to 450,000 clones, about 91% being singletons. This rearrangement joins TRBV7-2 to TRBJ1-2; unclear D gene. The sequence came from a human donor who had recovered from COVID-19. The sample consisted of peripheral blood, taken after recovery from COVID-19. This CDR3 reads CASSSPEGVYGYTF. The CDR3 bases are TGTGCCAGCAGCTCCCCGGAGGGAGTCTATGGCTACACCTTC.